The TCR beta chain under discussion was sequenced for a study of cytomegalovirus exposure and HLA in healthy donors. Each of the donors was a healthy bone marrow donor. These donors counted as nominally healthy when sampled, but unrecorded immune exposures were likely. 60 Vbeta and 13 Jbeta primers were used in PCR. Produced via immunoSEQ multiplex PCR; TCRdb's table is partial and in-frame only. The table lists 100,000 or so clones, 65% to 85% of them singletons. This clone was counted between two and nine times. Per the germline V gene, CDR1 is SGHDN and CDR2 is FVKESK. The CDR3 spans 14 residues. Trimming left V 4 bases short and J 11 bases short, with 18 bases between.

Source material: PBMCs. The chain has TRBV14 and TRBJ2-1; TRBD2 might be the D (5 bases). The TCR comes from a man in his forties in good health and CMV-seropositive. The CDR3 here is CASSPTSGLGKQFF. CDR3 nucleotides: TGTGCCAGCAGCCCGACTTCCGGACTGGGCAAGCAGTTCTTC.